Below are 23 T cell receptor beta chains sequenced from a single sample in a study of T cells in Graves' hyperthyroidism and ophthalmopathy (dated by TCRdb to the late 2010s). The library was made by multiplex PCR. The run used an Illumina HiSeq 2000. TCR beta CDR3 regions were amplified from RNA transcripts. A first-round RT-PCR of the TCR CDR3 used the HTBI primer set with the Qiagen OneStep RT-PCR kit. TCRdb reworked the public reads: Q25 trimming with fastp, MiXCR clone assembly, productive beta chains retained. Rows are unified per CDR3 protein, each entry keeping the most common DNA and genes. The sample includes 240,000 or so distinct CDR3 sequences, with about 16% observed a single time. About 30% of the sample belongs to the ten largest clones. Sequenced: blood. All receptors derive from a woman in her late teens or twenties with Graves' ophthalmopathy.

This clonotype has at least ten counts. The chain couples TRBV7-3 to TRBJ2-3; 8 bases line up with TRBD2. This CDR3 has 16 residues. CDR1 is SGHTA and CDR2 is FQGTGA in the germline V gene. The trim removed 4 bases at V and 0 bases at J, leaving 6 bases unmatched. This CDR3 reads CASSSGLALSTDTQYF. DNA for the CDR3: TGTGCCAGCAGCTCAGGACTAGCATTGAGCACAGATACGCAGTATTTT.

This clonotype was found many times. The J gene is TRBJ1-5, the V gene TRBV28; D call uncertain. CDR1 and CDR2 (germline): MDHEN, SYDVKM. CDR3 length equals 18 residues. V was cut by 4 bases and J by 0 bases, with 19 bases left in between. The CDR3 sequence is CASSSTIWVTLSNQPQHF. The CDR3 region has the DNA TGTGCCAGCAGTTCTACGATCTGGGTAACCCTTAGCAATCAGCCCCAGCATTTT.

The chain carries TRBV11-3 and TRBJ2-1, with 16 nucleotides matching TRBD2. CDR1 SGHNT and CDR2 YENEEA come from the germline V gene. The CDR3 length is 17 residues. V shed 6 bases, J shed 2 bases, and the junction held 4 bases outside the gene matches. The CDR3 nucleotides are TGTGCCAGCAGTTCCGGGACTAGCGGGGGGGCCTACAATGAGCAGTTCTTC. It codes for CASSSGTSGGAYNEQFF.

This clonotype has ten or more counts. This chain uses TRBV27 with TRBJ2-7; TRBD2 matches at 10 bases. After removal of 3 bases from V and 0 bases from J, the junction contained 11 bases not matched to a gene. Per the germline V gene, CDR1 is MNHEY and CDR2 is SMNVEV (reference sequence). This CDR3 contains 18 residues. CDR3 sequence: CASSFSPGLAAASYEQYF. DNA of the CDR3: TGTGCCAGCAGTTTTTCCCCCGGACTAGCGGCGGCCTCCTACGAGCAGTACTTC.

The CDR3, as DNA: TGTGCCAGCAGCTTAGAGACCTCCGGGACAGGGGTCGGCGAGACCCAGTACTTC. Protein sequence: CASSLETSGTGVGETQYF. The V and J genes are TRBV11-3 and TRBJ2-5; the match to TRBD1 covers 10 bases. V dropped 0 bases and J dropped 5; count of bases not matched to a gene: 12. This CDR3 is built from 18 residues. Per the germline V gene, CDR1 is SGHNT and CDR2 is YENEEA.

This clonotype has at least ten counts. J is TRBJ2-5 and V is TRBV10-1; D call uncertain. The germline V and J ends were trimmed by 4 bases and 1 base, with 7 bases remaining between them. The germline CDR1 and CDR2 sequences are WNHNN and SYGVQD (reference sequence). The CDR3 has 13 residues. The CDR3 reads CASSVGAQETQYF. CDR3 sequence (DNA): TGCGCCAGCAGTGTCGGAGCCCAAGAGACCCAGTACTTC.

A word on this clonotype: A much larger clone lies one base from this, so it may be a read error. This rearrangement joins TRBV5-5 to TRBJ2-2, with 7 nucleotides matching TRBD2. CDR1 is SGHKS and CDR2 is YYEKEE in the germline V gene (reference sequence). This CDR3 is 16 amino acids long. V lost 4 bases and J lost 7; bases outside the gene matches: 13. This CDR3 is CASSPTAGDLSGELFF. CDR3 sequence (DNA): TGTGCCAGCAGCCCGACGGCGGGAGATCTTAGCGGGGAGCTGTTTTTT.

V and J are TRBV6-2 or TRBV6-3 and TRBJ1-2; 8 bases are shared with TRBD1. CDR1 is MNHEY and CDR2 is SVGEGT in the germline V gene. The ends lost 8 bases at V and 6 bases at J; junction bases unmatched: 5. CDR3 length: 12 residues. This CDR3 is CASAQDRDGYTF. CDR3 nucleotides: TGTGCCAGCGCGCAGGACAGGGATGGCTACACCTTC.

J is TRBJ1-2 and V is TRBV25-1, with TRBD1 matching over 10 bases. Germline V gene sequence: CDR1 MGHDK, CDR2 SYGVNS. The CDR3 runs to 16 residues. With 1 base clipped from V and 6 bases from J, the junction kept 8 bases outside the gene matches. The DNA of the CDR3 is TGTGCCAGCAGTGAATTGGGAGGACAGGGGGTAAATGGCTACACCTTC. Translating gives CASSELGGQGVNGYTF.

This clonotype was counted between two and nine times. The genes are TRBV19 and TRBJ1-6; the match to TRBD1 covers 9 bases. The germline V gene encodes CDR1 LNHDA and CDR2 SQIVND (reference sequence). Germline trimming cut 10 bases from V and 7 bases from J; bases unmatched to any gene: 8. The CDR3 sequence is 14 residues long. CDR3 DNA: TGTGCCACCTCCCGGACAGGGGAAAATTCACCCCTCCACTTT. As protein: CATSRTGENSPLHF.

This clonotype showed up many times. The chain uses TRBV7-8 and TRBJ2-7; 9 nucleotides match TRBD1. Germline V gene lookup returns CDR1 SGHVS and CDR2 FQNEAQ. V trimming: 7 bases; J trimming: 5 bases; junction bases outside the gene matches: 18. This CDR3 is built from 17 residues. The CDR3, as DNA: TGTGCCAGCAAACCAGTCCCGGGACAGGGTTTGGGGCACGAGCAGTACTTC. It encodes CASKPVPGQGLGHEQYF.

This clonotype was detected ten times or more. The gene calls are TRBV29-1 and TRBJ2-3; tentative D call: TRBD1 (5 bases). This CDR3 has 12 amino acids. Trimming shortened V by 6 bases and J by 4 bases, and 11 bases separated the two germline ends. CDR1 and CDR2 from the germline V gene are SQVTM and ANQGSEA. Here the CDR3 reads CSVLQGADTQYF. In DNA form, the CDR3 reads TGCAGCGTCCTTCAAGGGGCAGATACGCAGTATTTT.

This clonotype was detected ten times or more. This chain links TRBV7-6 with TRBJ2-7; 12 bases are a match to TRBD1. The trim removed 5 bases at V and 3 bases at J, leaving 11 bases unmatched. The CDR3 extends over 17 amino acids. Germline V lookup: CDR1 SGHVS, CDR2 FNYEAQ. CDR3 region: CASSEGTGGDWVYEQYF. In DNA, the CDR3 is TGTGCCAGCAGCGAAGGGACAGGGGGCGATTGGGTCTACGAGCAGTACTTC.

This clonotype showed up just a few times. The rearrangement links TRBV12-3 or TRBV12-4 to TRBJ2-2; D perhaps matches TRBD2 (6 bases). V was pared by 1 base and J by 10 bases, with 13 bases between. CDR3 size: 14 residues. In DNA, the CDR3 is TGTGCCAGCAGTTTAGGCGGGGCGCGGGAGGAGCTGTTTTTT. This translates into CASSLGGAREELFF.

This clonotype was detected ten times or more. V gene TRBV13 combines with J gene TRBJ2-7, with TRBD1 identical over 8 bases. The J segment lost 0 bases and the V segment lost 7 bases, leaving 2 bases of the junction unmatched. The CDR3 loop spans 13 amino acids. Germline CDR1 and CDR2: PRHDT and FYEKMQ (reference sequence). CDR3 protein: CASKDRASYEQYF. The CDR3 DNA reads as TGTGCCAGCAAGGACAGGGCCTCCTACGAGCAGTACTTC.

This clonotype was detected ten times or more. This rearrangement joins TRBV11-2 to TRBJ1-4; D call uncertain. V gave up 1 base and J gave up 12 bases, with 6 bases separating them. This CDR3 comprises 11 residues. Germline CDR1 and CDR2: SGHAT and FQNNGV. The CDR3 DNA is TGTGCCAGCAGCTTAGGGCAACAACTGTTTTTT. Translated, it gives CASSLGQQLFF.

This clonotype was counted at least ten times. The chain recombines TRBV4-1 with TRBJ1-2; D gene ambiguous. CDR3 length equals 15 residues. Germline CDR1 and CDR2: MGHRA and YSYEKL. The ends were cut back, 1 base at V and 2 bases at J, with 11 bases in the middle. The CDR3 DNA reads TGCGCCAGCAGCCAAGGTGGAGGGAGCAACTATGGCTACACCTTC. This gives the protein CASSQGGGSNYGYTF.

This clonotype was observed at least ten times. The J gene is TRBJ2-1, the V gene TRBV12-3 or TRBV12-4; no reliable D call. The CDR3 length is 13 residues. Trimming took off 6 bases at V and 6 bases at J, with 12 bases between the two ends. The CDR3 nucleotides read TGTGCCAGCAGCGTTGGGCTTCTCAATGAGCAGTTCTTC. Translation gives CASSVGLLNEQFF.

This clonotype has just one count. CDR3 amino acids: CASSPAGTSGREQFF. The CDR3 bases are TGTGCCAGCAGCCCTGCCGGGACTAGCGGGCGTGAGCAGTTCTTC. The rearrangement uses TRBV11-2 and TRBJ2-1, with 12 bases identical to TRBD2. In germline, CDR1 is SGHAT, CDR2 FQNNGV. The CDR3 has 15 amino acids. Losses at the gene ends were 5 bases for V and 9 bases for J; bases not matched to a gene: 8. Complete variable domain (other parts from reference TRBV11-2 and TRBJ2-1): EAGVAQSPRYKIIEKRQSVAFWCNPISGHATLYWYQQILGQGPKLLIQFQNNGVVDDSQLPKDRFSAERLKGVDSTLKIQPAKLEDSAVYLCASSPAGTSGREQFFGPGTRLTVL.

The CDR3 is CSAGGQGQAFF. CDR3 coding DNA: TGCAGTGCTGGGGGACAGGGCCAAGCTTTCTTT. The chain uses TRBV20-1 and TRBJ1-1; 9 nucleotides agree with TRBD1. CDR3 size: 11 residues. Germline trimming cut 5 bases from V and 9 bases from J; bases unmatched to any gene: 4. Germline V gene lookup returns CDR1 DFQATT and CDR2 SNEGSKA (reference sequence).

This clonotype was seen repeatedly, ten times or more. CDR3 sequence reads: CASSFRQGGTYNEQFF. The CDR3, as DNA: TGTGCCAGCAGCTTTAGACAGGGGGGAACCTACAATGAGCAGTTCTTC. J is TRBJ2-1 and V is TRBV7-9; 9 bases fit TRBD1. J lost 2 bases, V lost 3 bases, and 5 bases had no gene match. The CDR3 spans 16 residues. Per germline, CDR1 SEHNR and CDR2 FQNEAQ (reference sequence).

This clonotype was recorded many times. The genes are TRBV30 and TRBJ2-1, with TRBD2 matching 10 bases. CDR3 size: 18 residues. J gave up 0 bases and V 0 bases, and 8 bases lay outside the gene matches. Germline assignment: CDR1 GTSNPN and CDR2 SVGIG (reference sequence). The CDR3 sequence is CAWSVLSGRPSSYNEQFF. CDR3 sequence (DNA): TGTGCCTGGAGTGTCCTTAGCGGGAGGCCAAGCTCCTACAATGAGCAGTTCTTC. The whole variable domain, filled in from reference TRBV30 and TRBJ2-1, reads SQTIHQWPATLVQPVGSPLSLECTVEGTSNPNLYWYRQAAGRGLQLLFYSVGIGQISSEVPQNLSASRPQDRQFILSSKKLLLSDSGFYLCAWSVLSGRPSSYNEQFFGPGTRLTVL.

Turning to this clonotype: A much larger clonotype is one base distant, so this may be a read error. The chain couples TRBV10-3 to TRBJ2-7; perhaps TRBD2 as D (6 bases). Deletions cut 6 bases from V and 2 bases from J, with 14 bases between. The CDR3 runs to 14 residues. Germline values: CDR1 ENHRY, CDR2 SYGVKD. The DNA of the CDR3 is TGTGCCATCAGGGGGGACTTAGGCCCCTACGAGCAGTACTTC. The encoded protein is CAIRGDLGPYEQYF.